This TCR beta chain was sequenced for a study of cytomegalovirus exposure and HLA in healthy donors. The CDR3 contains 17 residues. The trim removed 5 bases at V and 0 bases at J, leaving 9 bases unmatched. Germline V gene lookup returns CDR1 LNHDA and CDR2 SQIVND (reference sequence). The primer mix had 60 Vbeta and 13 Jbeta primers. The method was immunoSEQ multiplex PCR; TCRdb's version includes in-frame clones alone and lacks a portion of them. The table records approximately 150,000 clones, 80% of them present only once. The rearrangement joins TRBV19 to TRBJ1-5; 8 bases are a match to TRBD1. The sequence was obtained from a man between 18 and 29 years old in good health and CMV-seropositive. What was sequenced was PBMCs. The CDR3 region is CASSLGQGQDSNQPQHF. CDR3 nucleotides: TGTGCCAGTAGTCTCGGACAGGGTCAAGATAGCAATCAGCCCCAGCATTTT. Full variable domain (remainder filled in from reference TRBV19 and TRBJ1-5): DGGITQSPKYLFRKEGQNVTLSCEQNLNHDAMYWYRQDPGQGLRLIYYSQIVNDFQKGDIAEGYSVSREKKESFPLTVTSAQKNPTAFYLCASSLGQGQDSNQPQHFGDGTRLSIL.